This T cell receptor (beta chain) was retrieved from a study of OX40 agonist ivuxolimab in advanced cancers. The data were produced by immunoSEQ multiplex PCR, yet TCRdb's version contains in-frame clones alone and is incomplete. This table holds fewer than 90,000 clones, roughly 80% found once. After removal of 6 bases from V and 8 bases from J, the junction contained 8 bases not matched to a gene. This CDR3 is 14 amino acids long. Germline CDR1 and CDR2: SNHLY and FYNNEI. J is TRBJ1-1 and V is TRBV2; the match to TRBD1 covers 11 bases. The sample in question was CD4+ or CD8+ T cells sorted from blood, obtained in a trial of the OX40 agonist ivuxolimab. The sequence derives from an adult with an advanced solid tumor such as melanoma, head and neck, liver or kidney cancer. This CDR3 reads CASSYDWTGGEAFF. CDR3 coding DNA: TGTGCCAGCAGCTACGACTGGACAGGGGGCGAAGCTTTCTTT.